These T cell receptor beta chains were read from a single sample in a study of early T cells in non-severe SARS-CoV-2 infection. TCRdb reprocessed the 5' RACE reads via MiXCR and lists one record per CDR3 protein. Of around 70,000 distinct CDR3 sequences in the sample, roughly 16% are singletons; the top ten hold around 10%. Input material: whole blood. These receptors all stem from an adult who was a healthcare worker with PCR-confirmed SARS-CoV-2 infection or an uninfected control (not recorded which). Each CDR3 is given with its conserved first and last residue. The D gene is left open where the match is weak. Only some rows state a clone size, as once, few, many or a class for expanded clones.

V	size	J	D	CDR3	DNA
TRBV28	NA	TRBJ1-6	NA	CASSLRESNSPLHF	TGTGCCAGCAGTTTAAGGGAATCTAATTCACCCCTCCACTTT
TRBV9	many	TRBJ1-1	TRBD1	CASSPGTGAMNTEAFF	TGTGCCAGCAGCCCCGGGACAGGGGCGATGAACACTGAAGCTTTCTTT
TRBV6-2/TRBV6-3	NA	TRBJ2-5	NA	CASSRLAGVYF	TGTGCCAGCAGTCGACTAGCAGGGGTGTACTTC
TRBV3-1	NA	TRBJ1-1	NA	CASSPHKGAGEAFF	TGTGCCAGCAGCCCGCACAAAGGAGCTGGGGAAGCTTTCTTT
TRBV3-1	NA	TRBJ2-5	NA	CASSPRGLATQYF	TGTGCCAGCAGCCCAAGGGGACTGGCGACCCAGTACTTC
TRBV7-3	many	TRBJ1-1	TRBD1	CASSPGQGTEAFF	TGTGCCAGCAGCCCTGGACAGGGCACTGAAGCTTTCTTT
TRBV6-5	few	TRBJ2-7	NA	CASSYRRGPAEQYF	TGTGCCAGCAGTTACAGACGGGGGCCAGCCGAGCAGTACTTC
TRBV7-3	many	TRBJ2-5	NA	CASSLGTGQETQYF	TGTGCCAGCAGCTTAGGAACAGGGCAAGAGACCCAGTACTTC
TRBV7-9	few	TRBJ1-1	NA	CASSSTTDNTEAFF	TGTGCCAGCAGCTCAACGACCGATAACACTGAAGCTTTCTTT
TRBV7-9	few	TRBJ2-2	NA	CASSKQGGDTGELFF	TGTGCCAGCAGCAAACAGGGAGGAGACACCGGGGAGCTGTTTTTT
TRBV27	few	TRBJ2-3	TRBD1	CASSQDRDRGFPDTQYF	TGTGCCAGCAGTCAAGACCGGGACAGGGGCTTCCCAGATACGCAGTATTTT
TRBV2	NA	TRBJ1-6	NA	CASRPGWGSPLHF	TGTGCCAGCAGGCCAGGGTGGGGTTCACCCCTCCACTTT
TRBV4-1	NA	TRBJ1-6	NA	CASRDRSSYNSPLHF	TGCGCCAGCAGAGACAGGAGCTCCTATAATTCACCCCTCCACTTT
TRBV19	NA	TRBJ2-7	TRBD2	CASKRRGTSPVQYF	TGTGCCAGTAAAAGAAGGGGGACTAGCCCCGTGCAGTACTTC
TRBV9	few	TRBJ2-5	NA	CASSVNREETQYF	TGTGCCAGCAGCGTAAACAGGGAAGAGACCCAGTACTTC
TRBV19	NA	TRBJ1-2	NA	CASSYGGGYGYTF	TGTGCCAGTAGTTATGGAGGGGGCTATGGCTACACCTTC
TRBV18	many	TRBJ1-2	NA	CASSPVEGTNYGYTF	TGTGCCAGCTCACCGGTGGAGGGAACTAACTATGGCTACACCTTC
TRBV12-3/TRBV12-4	few	TRBJ2-7	TRBD2	CASSRAGGTYEQYF	TGTGCCAGCAGCAGAGCGGGGGGGACCTACGAGCAGTACTTC
TRBV7-2	NA	TRBJ2-1	NA	CASSFQDYNEQFF	TGTGCCAGCAGCTTCCAGGATTACAATGAGCAGTTCTTC
TRBV7-8	few	TRBJ1-4	NA	CASSPSGGLATNEKLFF	TGTGCCAGCAGCCCGTCGGGGGGGCTTGCAACTAATGAAAAACTGTTTTTT
TRBV7-8	NA	TRBJ1-1	NA	CASSSSRGEFPTEAFF	TGTGCCAGCAGCAGCAGTCGGGGGGAGTTCCCCACTGAAGCTTTCTTT
TRBV20-1	few	TRBJ2-4	NA	CSARAPGTGAIAKNIQYF	TGCAGTGCTAGAGCACCGGGGACGGGAGCTATAGCCAAAAACATTCAGTACTTC
TRBV3-1	once	TRBJ1-2	NA	CASSPRAGGGYGYTF	TGTGCCAGCAGCCCCCGAGCGGGGGGCGGCTATGGCTACACCTTC
TRBV29-1	many	TRBJ2-7	NA	CSVDGGGGYEQYF	TGCAGCGTTGATGGCGGAGGGGGCTACGAGCAGTACTTC
TRBV29-1	few	TRBJ2-3	NA	CSVEQGYF	TGCAGCGTTGAACAGGGTTATTTT
TRBV5-4	few	TRBJ2-1	NA	CASSLGGGGAYNEQFF	TGTGCCAGCAGCTTGGGGGGAGGGGGAGCTTACAATGAGCAGTTCTTC
TRBV3-1	NA	TRBJ2-5	TRBD1	CASSTVDRAQETQYF	TGTGCCAGCAGCACTGTTGACAGGGCCCAAGAGACCCAGTACTTC
TRBV7-9	few	TRBJ2-7	NA	CASSLGGVNGVDYEQYF	TGTGCCAGCAGCTTAGGAGGAGTCAACGGGGTTGACTACGAGCAGTACTTC
TRBV6-2/TRBV6-3	many	TRBJ2-3	NA	CASSSRRRGSTDTQYF	TGTGCCAGCAGTTCACGCAGGCGCGGTAGCACAGATACGCAGTATTTT
TRBV15	NA	TRBJ1-1	NA	CATSRDKGVSEAFF	TGTGCCACCAGCAGAGATAAGGGGGTCTCTGAAGCTTTCTTT
TRBV6-6	NA	TRBJ2-7	TRBD1	CAIQGGQGAYEQYF	TGTGCCATCCAGGGCGGACAGGGGGCCTACGAGCAGTACTTC
TRBV29-1	many	TRBJ2-7	TRBD1	CSVGPGTGGIYEQYF	TGCAGCGTTGGCCCCGGGACAGGGGGTATCTACGAGCAGTACTTC
TRBV28	NA	TRBJ1-2	NA	CASSFQRLYGYTF	TGTGCCAGCAGTTTCCAGCGGCTTTATGGCTACACCTTC
TRBV3-1	NA	TRBJ2-7	TRBD2	CASSHSSGSSYEQYF	TGTGCCAGCAGCCACTCTAGCGGGAGCTCCTACGAGCAGTACTTC
TRBV24-1	many	TRBJ2-1	NA	CATSRAPDINNEQFF	TGTGCCACCAGTAGGGCTCCGGACATAAACAATGAGCAGTTCTTC
TRBV30	NA	TRBJ1-5	NA	CAWSLPGSNQPQHF	TGTGCCTGGTCCCTTCCGGGGAGCAATCAGCCCCAGCATTTT
TRBV9	NA	TRBJ2-2	TRBD2	CASSVGAGVPGTGELFF	TGTGCCAGCAGCGTAGGGGCGGGAGTTCCGGGCACCGGGGAGCTGTTTTTT
TRBV29-1	few	TRBJ2-7	NA	CSAGDVSSYEQYF	TGCAGCGCCGGGGACGTAAGCTCCTACGAGCAGTACTTC
TRBV5-1	few	TRBJ1-2	TRBD1	CASSFDRGTNYGYTF	TGCGCCAGCAGCTTTGACAGGGGCACTAACTATGGCTACACCTTC
TRBV29-1	many	TRBJ1-1	TRBD1	CSAEDRGLEAFF	TGCAGCGCCGAGGACAGGGGGCTTGAAGCTTTCTTT
TRBV12-5	many	TRBJ1-1	NA	CASGLLGNTEAFF	TGTGCTAGTGGTTTGTTAGGGAACACTGAAGCTTTCTTT
TRBV3-1	few	TRBJ1-3	NA	CASSTREWSENTIYF	TGTGCCAGCAGCACCAGGGAATGGTCTGAAAACACCATATATTTT
TRBV7-6	NA	TRBJ1-4	NA	CASSPLPGGRLFDKEKLFF	TGTGCCAGCAGCCCTTTACCCGGGGGGCGATTATTCGATAAAGAAAAACTGTTTTTT
TRBV9	NA	TRBJ2-7	NA	CASSSYSSSYEQYF	TGTGCCAGCAGCTCCTACAGTTCCTCCTACGAGCAGTACTTC
TRBV12-3/TRBV12-4	few	TRBJ1-1	TRBD1	CASSFRDRVNTEAFF	TGTGCCAGCAGTTTCCGGGACAGGGTGAACACTGAAGCTTTCTTT
TRBV7-2	NA	TRBJ2-7	TRBD1	CASSLAGQVFF	TGTGCCAGCAGCTTAGCAGGACAGGTATTCTTC
TRBV29-1	NA	TRBJ2-4	NA	CSVALDAKNIQYF	TGCAGCGTTGCCCTGGATGCCAAAAACATTCAGTACTTC
TRBV29-1	NA	TRBJ2-1	NA	CSVESKLSSYNEQFF	TGCAGCGTTGAAAGCAAGTTGAGCTCCTACAATGAGCAGTTCTTC
TRBV7-2	few	TRBJ2-1	TRBD1	CASSPLLPQGNNEQFF	TGTGCCAGCAGCCCCCTCCTCCCACAGGGGAACAATGAGCAGTTCTTC
TRBV28	NA	TRBJ2-7	NA	CASIRGRASYEQYF	TGTGCCAGCATTCGGGGCAGGGCTTCCTACGAGCAGTACTTC
TRBV5-4	many	TRBJ1-1	TRBD1	CASSRQGVNTEAFF	TGTGCCAGCAGTAGGCAGGGGGTGAACACTGAAGCTTTCTTT
TRBV29-1	NA	TRBJ1-2	NA	CSTMGRGNDYGYTF	TGCAGCACCATGGGGAGGGGGAACGACTATGGCTACACCTTC
TRBV6-1	NA	TRBJ1-1	TRBD1	CASSEAQGATEVFF	TGTGCCAGCAGTGAAGCGCAGGGGGCCACTGAAGTTTTCTTT
TRBV29-1	NA	TRBJ2-7	NA	CSVQVGDEQYF	TGCAGCGTTCAGGTAGGCGACGAGCAGTACTTC
TRBV7-2	many	TRBJ2-3	NA	CASSLSGTSTDTQYF	TGTGCCAGCAGCTTATCCGGGACTAGCACAGATACGCAGTATTTT